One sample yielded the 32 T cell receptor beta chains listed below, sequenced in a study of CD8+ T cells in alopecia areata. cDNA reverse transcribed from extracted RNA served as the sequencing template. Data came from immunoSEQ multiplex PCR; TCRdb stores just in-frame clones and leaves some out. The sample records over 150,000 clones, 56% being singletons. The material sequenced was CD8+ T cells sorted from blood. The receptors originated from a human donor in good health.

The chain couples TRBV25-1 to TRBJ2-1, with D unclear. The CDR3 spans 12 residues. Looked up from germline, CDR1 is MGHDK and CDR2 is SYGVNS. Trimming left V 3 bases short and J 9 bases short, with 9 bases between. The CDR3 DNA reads TGTGCCAGCAGTGAGAGTCAGGCTGAGCAGTTCTTC. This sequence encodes CASSESQAEQFF.

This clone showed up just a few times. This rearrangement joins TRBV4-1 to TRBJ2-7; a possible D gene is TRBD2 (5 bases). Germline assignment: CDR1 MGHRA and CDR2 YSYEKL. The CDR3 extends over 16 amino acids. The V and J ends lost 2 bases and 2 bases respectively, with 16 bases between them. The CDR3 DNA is TGCGCCAGCAGCCAACCGAGCGCTAGCCTACCCTACGAGCAGTACTTC. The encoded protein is CASSQPSASLPYEQYF.

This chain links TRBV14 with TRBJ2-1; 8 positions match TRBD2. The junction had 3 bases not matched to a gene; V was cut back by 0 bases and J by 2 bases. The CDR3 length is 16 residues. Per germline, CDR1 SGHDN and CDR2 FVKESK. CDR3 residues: CASSQETGGPYNEQFF. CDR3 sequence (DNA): TGTGCCAGCAGCCAAGAAACGGGGGGGCCCTACAATGAGCAGTTCTTC.

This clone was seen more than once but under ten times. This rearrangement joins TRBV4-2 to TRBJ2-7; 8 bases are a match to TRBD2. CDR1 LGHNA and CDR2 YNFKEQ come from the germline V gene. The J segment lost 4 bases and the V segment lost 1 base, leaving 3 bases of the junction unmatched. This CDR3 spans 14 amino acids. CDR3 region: CASSQVRGGYEQYF. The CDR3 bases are TGTGCCAGCAGCCAAGTACGCGGGGGGTACGAGCAGTACTTC.

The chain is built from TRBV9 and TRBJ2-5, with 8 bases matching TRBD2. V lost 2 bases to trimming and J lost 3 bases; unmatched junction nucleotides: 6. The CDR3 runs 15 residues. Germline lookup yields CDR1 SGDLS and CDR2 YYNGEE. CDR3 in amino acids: CASSVRAGVEETQYF. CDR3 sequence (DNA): TGTGCCAGCAGCGTTCGAGCGGGGGTCGAAGAGACCCAGTACTTC.

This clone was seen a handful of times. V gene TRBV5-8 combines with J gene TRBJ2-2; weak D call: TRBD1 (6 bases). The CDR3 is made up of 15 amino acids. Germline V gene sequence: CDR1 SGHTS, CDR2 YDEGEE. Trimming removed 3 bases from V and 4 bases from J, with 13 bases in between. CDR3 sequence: CASSWGLGATGELFF. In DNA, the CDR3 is TGTGCCAGCAGCTGGGGGCTTGGGGCCACCGGGGAGCTGTTTTTT.

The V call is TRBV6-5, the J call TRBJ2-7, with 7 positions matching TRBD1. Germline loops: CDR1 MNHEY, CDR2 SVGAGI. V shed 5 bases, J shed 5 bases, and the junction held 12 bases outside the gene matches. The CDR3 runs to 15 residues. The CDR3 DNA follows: TGTGCCAGCAGTAGCGACAGGGCCTCCTATAACGAGCAGTACTTC. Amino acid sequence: CASSSDRASYNEQYF.

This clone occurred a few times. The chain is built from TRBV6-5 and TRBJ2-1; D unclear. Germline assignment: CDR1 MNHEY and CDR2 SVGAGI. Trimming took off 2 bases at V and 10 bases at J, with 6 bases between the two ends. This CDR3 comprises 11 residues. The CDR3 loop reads CASSYGVEQFF. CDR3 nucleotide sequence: TGTGCCAGCAGTTACGGGGTAGAGCAGTTCTTC.

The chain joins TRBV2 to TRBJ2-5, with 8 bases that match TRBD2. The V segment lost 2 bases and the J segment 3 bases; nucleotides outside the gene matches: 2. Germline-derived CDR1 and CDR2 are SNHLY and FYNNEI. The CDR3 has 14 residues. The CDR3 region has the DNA TGTGCCAGCAGTGAAACCGGGGGGGAAGAGACCCAGTACTTC. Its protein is CASSETGGEETQYF.

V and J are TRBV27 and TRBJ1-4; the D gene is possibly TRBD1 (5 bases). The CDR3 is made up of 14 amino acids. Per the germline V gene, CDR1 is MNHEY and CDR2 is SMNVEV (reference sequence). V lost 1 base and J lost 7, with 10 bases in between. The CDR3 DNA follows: TGTGCCAGCAGTTTATGGGGGGAAAGTGAAAAACTGTTTTTT. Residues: CASSLWGESEKLFF.

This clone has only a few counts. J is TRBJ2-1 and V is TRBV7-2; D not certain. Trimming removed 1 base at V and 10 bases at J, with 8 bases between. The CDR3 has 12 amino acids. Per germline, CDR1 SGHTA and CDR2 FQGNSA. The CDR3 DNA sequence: TGTGCCAGCAGCTTAGGGACCCCGGAGCAGTTCTTC. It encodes CASSLGTPEQFF.

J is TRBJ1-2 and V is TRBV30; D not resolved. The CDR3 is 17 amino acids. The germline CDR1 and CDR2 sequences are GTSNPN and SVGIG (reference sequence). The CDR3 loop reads CAPEAREGGDRDYGYTF. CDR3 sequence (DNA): TGTGCTCCGGAGGCGAGGGAGGGCGGCGACCGGGACTATGGCTACACCTTC.

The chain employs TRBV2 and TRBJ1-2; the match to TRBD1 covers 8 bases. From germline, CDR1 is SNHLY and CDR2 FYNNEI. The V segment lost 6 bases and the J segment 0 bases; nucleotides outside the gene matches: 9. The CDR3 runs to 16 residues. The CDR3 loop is CASRPGTGRSNYGYTF. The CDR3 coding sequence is TGTGCCAGCAGGCCCGGGACAGGCCGATCTAACTATGGCTACACCTTC. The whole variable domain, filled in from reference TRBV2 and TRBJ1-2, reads EPEVTQTPSHQVTQMGQEVILRCVPISNHLYFYWYRQILGQKVEFLVSFYNNEISEKSEIFDDQFSVERPDGSNFTLKIRSTKLEDSAMYFCASRPGTGRSNYGYTFGSGTRLTVV.

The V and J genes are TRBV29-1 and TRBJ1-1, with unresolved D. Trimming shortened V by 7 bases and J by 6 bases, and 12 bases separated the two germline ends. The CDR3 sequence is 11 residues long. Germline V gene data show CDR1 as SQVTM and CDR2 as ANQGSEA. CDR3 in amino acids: CSGGQEPEAFF. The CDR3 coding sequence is TGCAGCGGGGGTCAGGAACCTGAAGCTTTCTTT.

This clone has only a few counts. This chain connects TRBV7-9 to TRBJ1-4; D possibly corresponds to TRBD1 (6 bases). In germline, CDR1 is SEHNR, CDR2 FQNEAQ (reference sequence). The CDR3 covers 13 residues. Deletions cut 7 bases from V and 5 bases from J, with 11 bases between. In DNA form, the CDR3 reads TGTGCCAGCAAAGGGGGACGGAATGAAAAACTGTTTTTT. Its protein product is CASKGGRNEKLFF.

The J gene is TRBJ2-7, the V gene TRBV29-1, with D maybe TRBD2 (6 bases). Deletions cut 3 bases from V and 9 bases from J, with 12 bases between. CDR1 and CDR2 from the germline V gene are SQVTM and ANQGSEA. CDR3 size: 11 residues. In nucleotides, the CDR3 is TGCAGCGTTGAGTACTGGGGGGTGCAGTACTTC. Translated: CSVEYWGVQYF.

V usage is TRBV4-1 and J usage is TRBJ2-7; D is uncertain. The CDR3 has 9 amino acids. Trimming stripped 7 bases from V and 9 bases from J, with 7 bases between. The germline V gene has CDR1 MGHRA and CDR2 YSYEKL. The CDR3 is CASKNGQYF. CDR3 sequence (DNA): TGCGCCAGCAAAAACGGGCAGTACTTC.

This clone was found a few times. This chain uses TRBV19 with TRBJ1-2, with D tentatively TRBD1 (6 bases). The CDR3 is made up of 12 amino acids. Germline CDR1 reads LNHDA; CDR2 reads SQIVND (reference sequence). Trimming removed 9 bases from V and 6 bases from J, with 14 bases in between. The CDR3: CASAWGADGYTF. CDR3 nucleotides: TGTGCCAGCGCCTGGGGGGCTGATGGCTACACCTTC.

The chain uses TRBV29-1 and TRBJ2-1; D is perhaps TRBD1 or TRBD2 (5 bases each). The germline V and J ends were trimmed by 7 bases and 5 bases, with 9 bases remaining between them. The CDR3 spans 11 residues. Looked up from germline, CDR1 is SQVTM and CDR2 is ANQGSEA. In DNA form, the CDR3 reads TGCAGCGGCCGAGGGGACAATGAGCAGTTCTTC. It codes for CSGRGDNEQFF.

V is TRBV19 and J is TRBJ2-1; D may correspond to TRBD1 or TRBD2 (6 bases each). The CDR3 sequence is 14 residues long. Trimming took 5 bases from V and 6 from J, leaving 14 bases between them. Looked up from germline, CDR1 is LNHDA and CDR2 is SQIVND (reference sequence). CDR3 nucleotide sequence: TGTGCCAGTAGTCCCCCGGGGGCTGGCAATGAGCAGTTCTTC. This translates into CASSPPGAGNEQFF.

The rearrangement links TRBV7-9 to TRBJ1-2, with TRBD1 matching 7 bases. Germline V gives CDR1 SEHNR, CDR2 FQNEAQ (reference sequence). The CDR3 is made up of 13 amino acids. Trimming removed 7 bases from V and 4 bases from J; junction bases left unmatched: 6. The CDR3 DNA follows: TGTGCCAGCACCGCGACAGGGACCTATGGCTACACCTTC. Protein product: CASTATGTYGYTF. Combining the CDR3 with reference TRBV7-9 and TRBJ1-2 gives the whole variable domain DTGVSQNPRHKITKRGQNVTFRCDPISEHNRLYWYRQTLGQGPEFLTYFQNEAQLEKSRLLSDRFSAERPKGSFSTLEIQRTEQGDSAMYLCASTATGTYGYTFGSGTRLTVV.

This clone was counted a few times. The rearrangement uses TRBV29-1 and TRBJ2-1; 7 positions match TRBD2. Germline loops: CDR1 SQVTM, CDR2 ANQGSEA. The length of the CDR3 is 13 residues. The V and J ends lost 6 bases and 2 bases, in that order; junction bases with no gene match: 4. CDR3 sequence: CSVLAVAYNEQFF. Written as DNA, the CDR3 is TGCAGCGTCCTAGCGGTGGCCTACAATGAGCAGTTCTTC.

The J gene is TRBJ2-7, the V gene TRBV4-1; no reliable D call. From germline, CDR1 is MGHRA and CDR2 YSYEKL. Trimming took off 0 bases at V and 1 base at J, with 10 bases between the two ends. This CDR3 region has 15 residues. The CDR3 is CASSQEGAGSYEQYF. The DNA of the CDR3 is TGCGCCAGCAGCCAAGAGGGTGCAGGTTCCTACGAGCAGTACTTC.

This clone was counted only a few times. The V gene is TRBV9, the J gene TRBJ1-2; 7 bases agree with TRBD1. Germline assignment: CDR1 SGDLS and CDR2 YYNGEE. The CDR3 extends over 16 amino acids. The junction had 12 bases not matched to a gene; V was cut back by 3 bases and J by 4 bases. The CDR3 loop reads CASSGPSRGQPYGYTF. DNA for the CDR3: TGTGCCAGCAGCGGCCCTAGTAGGGGGCAGCCCTATGGCTACACCTTC.

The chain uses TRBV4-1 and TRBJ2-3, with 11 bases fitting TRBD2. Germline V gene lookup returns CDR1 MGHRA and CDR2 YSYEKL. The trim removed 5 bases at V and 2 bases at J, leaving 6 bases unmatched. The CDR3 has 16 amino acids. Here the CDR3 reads CASSTPSGGSTDTQYF. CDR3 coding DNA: TGCGCCAGCAGCACCCCTAGCGGGGGGTCCACAGATACGCAGTATTTT.

This CDR3 reads CASSEDRSDDEQYF. In nucleotides, the CDR3 is TGTGCCAGCAGTGAAGACAGGTCGGACGACGAGCAGTACTTC. J is TRBJ2-7 and V is TRBV2; tentatively, D is TRBD1 (5 bases). V lost 1 base and J lost 5, with 12 bases in between. This CDR3 is built from 14 residues. The germline V gene encodes CDR1 SNHLY and CDR2 FYNNEI.

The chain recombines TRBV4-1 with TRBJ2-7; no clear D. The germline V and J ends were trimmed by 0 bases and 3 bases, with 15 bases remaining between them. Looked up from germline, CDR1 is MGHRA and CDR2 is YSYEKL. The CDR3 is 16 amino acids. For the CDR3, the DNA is TGCGCCAGCAGCCAAGAGGGCCCAACCGGGCTCTACGAGCAGTACTTC. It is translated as CASSQEGPTGLYEQYF.

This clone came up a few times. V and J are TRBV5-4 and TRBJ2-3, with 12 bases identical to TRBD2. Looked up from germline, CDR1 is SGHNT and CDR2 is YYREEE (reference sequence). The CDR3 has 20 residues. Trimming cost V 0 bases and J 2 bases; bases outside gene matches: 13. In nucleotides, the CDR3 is TGTGCCAGCAGCTTGGAGTTTCGACTAGCGGGGGAGACCCACACAGATACGCAGTATTTT. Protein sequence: CASSLEFRLAGETHTDTQYF. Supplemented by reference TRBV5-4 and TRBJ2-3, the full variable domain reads ETGVTQSPTHLIKTRGQQVTLRCSSQSGHNTVSWYQQALGQGPQFIFQYYREEENGRGNFPPRFSGLQFPNYSSELNVNALELDDSALYLCASSLEFRLAGETHTDTQYFGPGTRLTVL.

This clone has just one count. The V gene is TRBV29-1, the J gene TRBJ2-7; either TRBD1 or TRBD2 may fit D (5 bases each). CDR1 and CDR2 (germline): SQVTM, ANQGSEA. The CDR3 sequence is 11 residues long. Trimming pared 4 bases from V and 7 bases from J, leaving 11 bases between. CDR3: CSVVEGPEQYF. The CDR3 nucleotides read TGCAGCGTTGTCGAGGGACCTGAGCAGTACTTC.

The CDR3 DNA reads TGTGCCTGGAGTGTATGGACAGGGGGGACCCACACTGAAGCTTTCTTT. Translating gives CAWSVWTGGTHTEAFF. The V and J genes are TRBV30 and TRBJ1-1, with 10 bases fitting TRBD1. Per the germline V gene, CDR1 is GTSNPN and CDR2 is SVGIG (reference sequence). The CDR3 extends over 16 amino acids. V trimming: 0 bases; J trimming: 3 bases; junction bases outside the gene matches: 7.

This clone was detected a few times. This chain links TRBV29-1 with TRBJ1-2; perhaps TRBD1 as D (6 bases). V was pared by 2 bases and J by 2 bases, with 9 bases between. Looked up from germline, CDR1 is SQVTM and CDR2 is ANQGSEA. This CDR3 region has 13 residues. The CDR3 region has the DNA TGCAGCGTTGAACGGGGGCAGAACTATGGCTACACCTTC. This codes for CSVERGQNYGYTF.

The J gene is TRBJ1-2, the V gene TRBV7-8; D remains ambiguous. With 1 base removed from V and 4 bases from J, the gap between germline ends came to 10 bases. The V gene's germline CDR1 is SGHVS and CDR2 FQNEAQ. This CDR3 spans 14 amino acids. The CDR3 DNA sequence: TGTGCCAGCAGCTTAGTGGCGAGCTCCTATGGCTACACCTTC. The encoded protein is CASSLVASSYGYTF.